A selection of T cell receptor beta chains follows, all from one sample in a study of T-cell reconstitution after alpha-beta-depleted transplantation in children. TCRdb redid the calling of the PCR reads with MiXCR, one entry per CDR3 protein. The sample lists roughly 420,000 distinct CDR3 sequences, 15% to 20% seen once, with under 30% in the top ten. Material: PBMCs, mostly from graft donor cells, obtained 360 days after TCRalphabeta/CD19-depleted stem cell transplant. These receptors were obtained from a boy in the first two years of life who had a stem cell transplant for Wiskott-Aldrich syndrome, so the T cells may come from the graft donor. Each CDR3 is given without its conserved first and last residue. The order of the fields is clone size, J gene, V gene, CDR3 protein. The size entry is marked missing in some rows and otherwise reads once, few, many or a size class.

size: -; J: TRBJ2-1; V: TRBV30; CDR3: ACHWGVNEQF
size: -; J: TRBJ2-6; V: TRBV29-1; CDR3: SVAGGQGVTGANVLT
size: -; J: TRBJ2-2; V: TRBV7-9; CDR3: ASSLMSRGTGELF
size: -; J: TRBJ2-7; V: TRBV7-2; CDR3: ASSLTGSLSYEQY
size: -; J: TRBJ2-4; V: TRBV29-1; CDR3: SVVQGNGAKNIQY
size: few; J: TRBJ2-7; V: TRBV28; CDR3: ASSFGESYEQY
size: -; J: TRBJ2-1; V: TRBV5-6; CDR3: ASSLAWSPPEL
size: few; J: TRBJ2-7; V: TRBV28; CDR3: ASSRQERIYEQY
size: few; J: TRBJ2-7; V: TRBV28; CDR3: ASSLSRSGATQY
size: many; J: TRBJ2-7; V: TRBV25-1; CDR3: ASSAAYEQY
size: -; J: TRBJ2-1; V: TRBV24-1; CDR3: ATSRDFPSRSSYNEQF
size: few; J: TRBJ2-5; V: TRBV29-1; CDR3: SVGTVSAAQY
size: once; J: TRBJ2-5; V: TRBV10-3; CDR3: ATSRGQGETQY
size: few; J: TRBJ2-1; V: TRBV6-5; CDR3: ASSLAGGWNEQF
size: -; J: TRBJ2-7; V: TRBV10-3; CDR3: AIWDISYEQY
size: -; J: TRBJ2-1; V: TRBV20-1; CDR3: SAPTSRLYNEQF
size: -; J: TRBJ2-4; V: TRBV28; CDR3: ASSLWRGRPIQY
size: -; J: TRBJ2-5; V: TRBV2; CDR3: ASSPHTGVQETQY
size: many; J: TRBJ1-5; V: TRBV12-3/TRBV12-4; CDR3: ASRPGGRGPQH
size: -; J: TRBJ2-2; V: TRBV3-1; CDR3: ASLGSGELF
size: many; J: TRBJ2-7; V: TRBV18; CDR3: ASSPFPGGSYEQY
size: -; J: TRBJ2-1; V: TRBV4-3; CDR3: ASSHHRGSRGFFYNEQF
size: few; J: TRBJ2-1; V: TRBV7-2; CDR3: ASSLVRVGMRSNEQF
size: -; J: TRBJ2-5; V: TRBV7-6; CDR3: ASSLAVAGESETQY
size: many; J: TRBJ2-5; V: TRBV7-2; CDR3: ASSPDLTRETQY
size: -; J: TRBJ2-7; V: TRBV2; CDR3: ASTRDRFYEQY
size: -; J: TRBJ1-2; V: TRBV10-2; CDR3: ASSEWRDRTYGYT
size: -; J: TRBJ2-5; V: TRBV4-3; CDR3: ASSQDGGIEETQY
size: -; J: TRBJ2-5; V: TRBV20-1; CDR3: SARAGTETQY
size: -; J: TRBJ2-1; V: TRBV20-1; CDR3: SARDRVGAQF
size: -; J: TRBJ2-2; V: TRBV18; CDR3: ASSPRREVTGELF
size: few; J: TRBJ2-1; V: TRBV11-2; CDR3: ASSRFRGVTYNEQF
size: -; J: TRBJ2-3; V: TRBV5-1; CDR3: ASSITTDTQY
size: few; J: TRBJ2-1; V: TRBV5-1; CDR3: ASSLVWGGEQF
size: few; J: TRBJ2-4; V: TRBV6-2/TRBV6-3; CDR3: ASSNKDRDGKNIQY
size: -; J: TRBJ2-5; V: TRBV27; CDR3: ASSFRHLGKASGARQETQY
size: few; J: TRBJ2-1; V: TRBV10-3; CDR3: AISDPGTGGYNEQF
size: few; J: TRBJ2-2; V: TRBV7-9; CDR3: ASRGQGARTGELF
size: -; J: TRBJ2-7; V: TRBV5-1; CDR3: ASSPKGEPYEQY
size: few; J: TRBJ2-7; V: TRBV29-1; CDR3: SVRTGGYEQY
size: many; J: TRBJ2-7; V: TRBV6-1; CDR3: ASSEGGTSGDEQY
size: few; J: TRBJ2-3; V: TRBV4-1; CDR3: ASSQPRKSADTQY
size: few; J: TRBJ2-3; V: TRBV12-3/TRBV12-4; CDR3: ASSTGTSGSTDTQY
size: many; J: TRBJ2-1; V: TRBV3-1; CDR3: ASSPGTGGRNEQF
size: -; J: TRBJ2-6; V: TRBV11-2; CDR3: ASSPTGGWGRGANVLT
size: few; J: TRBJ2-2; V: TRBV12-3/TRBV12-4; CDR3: ASSFTSGGTNTGELF
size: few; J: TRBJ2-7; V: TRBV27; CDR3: ASNSLAGGPGEQY
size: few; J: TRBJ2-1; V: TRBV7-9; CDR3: ASSLSGSPGEQF
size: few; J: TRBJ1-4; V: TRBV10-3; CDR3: AISGTKGGKREKLF
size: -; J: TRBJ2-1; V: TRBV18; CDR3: ASSPSGTFLYNEQF
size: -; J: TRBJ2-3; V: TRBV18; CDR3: ASSPLGADTQY
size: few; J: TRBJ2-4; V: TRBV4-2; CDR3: ASSLRTGENIQY
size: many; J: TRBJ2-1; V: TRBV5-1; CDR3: ASSLGTGGVNEQF
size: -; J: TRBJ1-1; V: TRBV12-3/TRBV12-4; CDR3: ASKGGGDGAEAF